Below are 28 T cell receptor beta chains sequenced from a single sample in a study of cytomegalovirus exposure and HLA in healthy donors. In the PCR, 60 Vbeta and 13 Jbeta primers were used. TCRdb keeps only in-frame clones here, not all; method: immunoSEQ multiplex PCR. Here the sample spans around 130,000 clones, roughly two thirds being singletons. Material: PBMCs. All receptors derive from a young man in good health and CMV-seropositive.

This clone was found once. The CDR3 here is CASSPIRQGREYNEQFF. CDR3 nucleotides: TGTGCCAGCAGCCCCATTCGACAGGGTCGGGAATACAATGAGCAGTTCTTC. J is TRBJ2-1 and V is TRBV13; 7 bases are shared with TRBD1. This CDR3 has 17 residues. CDR1 and CDR2 (germline): PRHDT, FYEKMQ (reference sequence). J gave up 4 bases and V 5 bases, and 14 bases lay outside the gene matches.

The V gene is TRBV20-1, the J gene TRBJ2-7, with D unresolved. CDR3 length equals 11 residues. CDR1 and CDR2 from the germline V gene are DFQATT and SNEGSKA (reference sequence). Between the trimmed V and J ends, which lost 2 bases and 5 bases, there was a span of 7 bases. CDR3: CSARPTHEQYF. Written as DNA, the CDR3 is TGCAGTGCTAGACCAACTCACGAGCAGTACTTC.

The chain couples TRBV6-6 to TRBJ2-7; possible D gene TRBD2, 5 bases. Looked up from germline, CDR1 is MNHNY and CDR2 is SVGAGI (reference sequence). V was pared by 7 bases and J by 5 bases, with 12 bases between. The length of the CDR3 is 12 residues. The CDR3 loop reads CASTTKRHEQYF. In DNA form, the CDR3 reads TGTGCCAGCACGACTAAACGGCACGAGCAGTACTTC.

Comment on this clone: In the same sample, other DNA sequences code for this CDR3. This sequence joins TRBV7-3 and TRBJ2-3; 12 bases match TRBD2. In germline, CDR1 is SGHTA, CDR2 FQGTGA. J gave up 3 bases and V 4 bases, and 2 bases lay outside the gene matches. The CDR3 totals 15 residues. The CDR3 region is CASSSGLAGTDTQYF. CDR3 nucleotide sequence: TGTGCCAGCAGCTCCGGACTAGCGGGGACAGATACGCAGTATTTT. The variable domain in full, with the rest retrieved from reference TRBV7-3 and TRBJ2-3, is GAGVSQTPSNKVTEKGKYVELRCDPISGHTALYWYRQSLGQGPEFLIYFQGTGAADDSGLPNDRFFAVRPEGSVSTLKIQRTERGDSAVYLCASSSGLAGTDTQYFGPGTRLTVL.

There are a few counts of this clone. The chain has TRBV7-2 and TRBJ2-4; D is perhaps TRBD1 (5 bases). CDR3 length equals 14 residues. Germline lookup yields CDR1 SGHTA and CDR2 FQGNSA. V was cut by 8 bases and J by 6 bases, with 17 bases left in between. CDR3 bases: TGTGCCAGCGGGTTGGGGCTAACCCGAAACATTCAGTACTTC. It codes for CASGLGLTRNIQYF.

This chain joins TRBV5-4 and TRBJ2-2; 7 bases match TRBD2. Germline lookup yields CDR1 SGHNT and CDR2 YYREEE (reference sequence). CDR3 length: 16 amino acids. V gave up 0 bases and J gave up 3 bases; unmatched junction bases: 5. In nucleotides, the CDR3 is TGTGCCAGCAGCTTGGTTTGGGCGGGGGACACCGGGGAGCTGTTTTTT. Protein product: CASSLVWAGDTGELFF.

J is TRBJ1-6 and V is TRBV5-6, with 7 bases identical to TRBD1. Germline V gene data show CDR1 as SGHDT and CDR2 as YYEEEE. The length of the CDR3 is 13 residues. The V segment lost 5 bases and the J segment 10 bases; nucleotides outside the gene matches: 6. CDR3 loop: CASRTGPRSPLHF. CDR3 bases: TGTGCCAGCAGGACAGGGCCAAGGTCACCCCTCCACTTT.

In this sample, this clone turned up a few times. This chain uses TRBV2 with TRBJ1-2, with a weak D call TRBD1 (5 bases). V was pared by 8 bases and J by 4 bases, with 14 bases between. The CDR3 extends over 13 amino acids. CDR1 is SNHLY and CDR2 is FYNNEI in the germline V gene. CDR3 amino acids: CASGSGRGYGYTF. CDR3 coding DNA: TGTGCCAGCGGCTCAGGGCGCGGCTATGGCTACACCTTC.

This chain connects TRBV5-1 to TRBJ2-2; a weak D match, TRBD1 (6 bases). The ends were cut back, 3 bases at V and 2 bases at J, with 20 bases in the middle. This CDR3 spans 18 amino acids. CDR1 is SGHRS and CDR2 is YFSETQ in the germline V gene. The CDR3 DNA sequence: TGCGCCAGCAGCTCCCGGGACACTTCAAGGTATAACACCGGGGAGCTGTTTTTT. It codes for CASSSRDTSRYNTGELFF.

This clone was observed a few times. This sequence joins TRBV4-1 and TRBJ2-7, with TRBD2 matching over 12 bases. V dropped 4 bases and J dropped 4; count of bases not matched to a gene: 8. Germline assignment: CDR1 MGHRA and CDR2 YSYEKL. The CDR3 is 16 amino acids. The CDR3 sequence is CASSRRLAGEGYEQYF. CDR3 nucleotide sequence: TGCGCCAGCAGCCGTCGACTAGCGGGAGAAGGGTACGAGCAGTACTTC.

V and J are TRBV5-4 and TRBJ2-5; possible D gene TRBD2, 6 bases. Judging by the DNA end, TRBJ2-7 fits better; the J call may be wrong. Germline lookup yields CDR1 SGHNT and CDR2 YYREEE (reference sequence). This CDR3 contains 16 residues. CDR3 in DNA: TGTGCCAGCAGCTTGGGAGCGGGTCACATCTCCTACGAGCAGTACTTC. This gives the protein CASSLGAGHISYEQYF.

The chain joins TRBV9 to TRBJ2-5, with D possibly matching TRBD1 (6 bases). The V end lost 6 bases, the J end lost 3 bases, and 15 bases lay between the germline ends. CDR1 is SGDLS, CDR2 YYNGEE, per germline. This CDR3 is 14 amino acids long. The CDR3 DNA follows: TGTGCCAGCACCGTCGATCGGGACAAAGAGACCCAGTACTTC. Amino acid sequence: CASTVDRDKETQYF.

This chain connects TRBV5-1 to TRBJ1-6, with D tentatively TRBD1 (5 bases). The CDR3 has 15 amino acids. Per germline, CDR1 SGHRS and CDR2 YFSETQ. Trimming left V 0 bases short and J 5 bases short, with 9 bases between. The CDR3 here is CASSLAQGNNSPLHF. CDR3 nucleotides: TGCGCCAGCAGCTTGGCGCAGGGCAATAATTCACCCCTCCACTTT.

This chain uses TRBV5-4 with TRBJ2-7; TRBD2 aligns across 9 bases. CDR1 is SGHNT, CDR2 YYREEE, per germline (reference sequence). The trim removed 2 bases at V and 5 bases at J, leaving 11 bases unmatched. CDR3 length: 16 residues. The DNA for the CDR3 is TGTGCCAGCAGCTTCGGGGCGGGAGGGCCGGGGCACGAGCAGTACTTC. It codes for CASSFGAGGPGHEQYF.

The chain uses TRBV27 and TRBJ2-7, with D perhaps TRBD1 (6 bases). The germline CDR1 and CDR2 sequences are MNHEY and SMNVEV (reference sequence). The germline V and J ends were trimmed by 3 bases and 6 bases, with 15 bases remaining between them. The CDR3 totals 14 residues. CDR3 residues: CASSLSAGAAEQYF. Written as DNA, the CDR3 is TGTGCCAGCAGTTTGTCGGCAGGGGCTGCCGAGCAGTACTTC.

V and J are TRBV6-6 and TRBJ2-7; the D gene is possibly TRBD2 (5 bases). The V end was cut by 6 bases, the J end by 5 bases, with 17 bases between. Germline CDR1 and CDR2: MNHNY and SVGAGI (reference sequence). The CDR3 totals 14 residues. The CDR3 region has the DNA TGTGCCAGCAGCTCGACCGAGGCGGGCCACGAGCAGTACTTC. It translates to CASSSTEAGHEQYF.

This clone was observed a few times. The genes are TRBV5-1 and TRBJ2-7; possibly TRBD1 for D (5 bases). This CDR3 spans 13 amino acids. Germline V gene lookup returns CDR1 SGHRS and CDR2 YFSETQ. The germline V and J ends were trimmed by 4 bases and 0 bases, with 8 bases remaining between them. The CDR3 coding sequence is TGCGCCAGCAGCACGACAGTCTCCTACGAGCAGTACTTC. Its translation is CASSTTVSYEQYF.

V and J are TRBV4-1 and TRBJ1-1; 8 nucleotides agree with TRBD1. With V trimmed by 2 bases and J by 6 bases, 14 bases remained unmatched. Germline-derived CDR1 and CDR2 are MGHRA and YSYEKL. The CDR3 consists of 17 residues. CDR3 sequence (DNA): TGCGCCAGCAGCCAAAGACCCTTTGCGACAGGGGATGCTGAAGCTTTCTTT. Its translation: CASSQRPFATGDAEAFF.

This chain connects TRBV5-6 to TRBJ2-5; tentative D call: TRBD2 (6 bases). CDR1 and CDR2 from the germline V gene are SGHDT and YYEEEE. The CDR3 sequence is 13 residues long. Deletions cut 2 bases from V and 5 bases from J, with 10 bases between. The CDR3 sequence is CASSFGSGETQYF. The DNA of the CDR3 is TGTGCCAGCAGCTTTGGCAGCGGGGAGACCCAGTACTTC.

As regards this clone: Other DNA sequences in the sample encode the same CDR3. The J gene is TRBJ2-2, the V gene TRBV6-5, with a tentative D call TRBD2 (5 bases). The CDR3 is 15 amino acids. Germline V gene sequence: CDR1 MNHEY, CDR2 SVGAGI. Trimming left V 4 bases short and J 1 base short, with 10 bases between. CDR3 bases: TGTGCCAGCAGTTCTGGACTTCTGAACACCGGGGAGCTGTTTTTT. This translates into CASSSGLLNTGELFF.

This chain connects TRBV28 to TRBJ1-5; a weak D match, TRBD1 (6 bases). The CDR3 covers 14 residues. The germline gives CDR1 MDHEN, CDR2 SYDVKM. V lost 8 bases, J lost 6 bases, and 17 bases lay in between. CDR3 in amino acids: CASSRGGWGQPQHF. The CDR3 DNA reads TGTGCCAGCTCGAGGGGGGGGTGGGGTCAGCCCCAGCATTTT.

The chain couples TRBV5-1 to TRBJ2-2; D not resolved. With 5 bases removed from V and 7 bases from J, the gap between germline ends came to 9 bases. This CDR3 comprises 12 residues. Germline V gene data show CDR1 as SGHRS and CDR2 as YFSETQ. The CDR3 DNA sequence: TGCGCCAGCAGACGGAGTAACGGGGAGCTGTTTTTT. It encodes CASRRSNGELFF.

On this clone itself: Additional DNA sequences in this sample encode the identical CDR3. The chain has TRBV10-3 and TRBJ2-7; tentatively, D is TRBD2 (6 bases). The germline CDR1 and CDR2 sequences are ENHRY and SYGVKD. Trimming removed 0 bases from V and 3 bases from J, with 21 bases in between. The CDR3 has 18 amino acids. The CDR3 sequence: CAISESPGTGVGDYEQYF. CDR3 coding DNA: TGTGCCATCAGTGAGTCCCCCGGTACGGGAGTTGGGGACTACGAGCAGTACTTC.

This rearrangement joins TRBV5-1 to TRBJ1-5; TRBD1 agrees at 8 bases. The germline CDR1 and CDR2 sequences are SGHRS and YFSETQ. The CDR3 contains 16 residues. J gave up 0 bases and V 0 bases, and 2 bases lay outside the gene matches. CDR3 loop: CASSLGDRYSNQPQHF. The CDR3 nucleotides read TGCGCCAGCAGCTTGGGGGACAGGTATAGCAATCAGCCCCAGCATTTT.

This chain uses TRBV4-1 with TRBJ2-3; D is unresolved. Germline CDR1 is MGHRA and CDR2 is YSYEKL. This CDR3 has 14 amino acids. Trimming cost V 4 bases and J 6 bases, with 14 bases left between them. DNA for the CDR3: TGCGCCAGCAGCCGCTCCCTCGAGTTGGATACGCAGTATTTT. This gives the protein CASSRSLELDTQYF.

This clone was found once. The chain combines TRBV19 with TRBJ2-1; 8 nucleotides agree with TRBD1. J was trimmed by 0 bases and V by 7 bases; bases with no gene match: 5. Germline loops: CDR1 LNHDA, CDR2 SQIVND (reference sequence). This CDR3 is built from 15 residues. DNA of the CDR3: TGTGCCAGTAAAAAAGGACAGGGCTCCTACAATGAGCAGTTCTTC. It encodes CASKKGQGSYNEQFF.

V gene TRBV10-1 combines with J gene TRBJ2-7; tentatively, D is TRBD2 (6 bases). Deletions cut 5 bases from V and 1 base from J, with 12 bases between. CDR1 and CDR2 (germline): WNHNN, SYGVQD (reference sequence). The CDR3 covers 14 residues. In DNA, the CDR3 is TGCGCCAGCAGTCAAGCGGGTGGTTCCTACGAGCAGTACTTC. Its translation: CASSQAGGSYEQYF.

The rearrangement links TRBV13 to TRBJ2-3; 7 bases match TRBD2. V dropped 3 bases and J dropped 3; count of bases not matched to a gene: 24. CDR1 is PRHDT, CDR2 FYEKMQ, per germline (reference sequence). The CDR3 runs 21 residues. CDR3 loop: CASSFDVASRAGVGGTDTQYF. DNA for the CDR3: TGTGCCAGCAGCTTCGACGTGGCATCGCGGGCGGGAGTTGGTGGGACAGATACGCAGTATTTT.